This T cell receptor (beta chain) derives from a study of CD8 T cells in ankylosing spondylitis. Overall study results and limits: Ankylosing spondylitis blood appeared to be characterized by a TCR beta motif of eight or nine highly homologous variants.

This clonotype was picked up a small number of times. Its antigen is undetermined. Trimming removed 8 bases from V and 0 bases from J, with 13 bases in between. The V gene's germline CDR1 is LNHNV and CDR2 YYDKDF (reference sequence). The length of the CDR3 is 14 residues. TCRdb recomputed calls from the 5' RACE reads with MiXCR, one row per CDR3 protein. The sample holds about 89,000 distinct CDR3 sequences, under 30% seen once. This TCR was sampled from a male donor with ankylosing spondylitis or in good health (not recorded which). The sequenced sample consisted of blood, either unsorted or a sorted T cell fraction (not recorded which). The chain uses TRBV15 and TRBJ1-2; D may be TRBD1 (5 bases). The CDR3 nucleotides read TGTGCCACCGGGGACCCAAGAACTAACTATGGCTACACCTTC. The encoded protein is CATGDPRTNYGYTF.